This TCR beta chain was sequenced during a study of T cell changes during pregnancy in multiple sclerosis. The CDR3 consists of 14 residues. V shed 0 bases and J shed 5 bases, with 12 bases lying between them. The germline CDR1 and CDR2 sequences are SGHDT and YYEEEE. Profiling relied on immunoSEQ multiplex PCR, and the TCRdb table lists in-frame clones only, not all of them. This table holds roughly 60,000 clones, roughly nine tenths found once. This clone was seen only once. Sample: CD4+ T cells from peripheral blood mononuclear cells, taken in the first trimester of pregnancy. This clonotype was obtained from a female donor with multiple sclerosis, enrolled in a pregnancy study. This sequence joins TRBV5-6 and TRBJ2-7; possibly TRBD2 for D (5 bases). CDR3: CASSLGPSGNEQYF. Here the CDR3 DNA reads TGTGCCAGCAGCTTGGGACCCTCCGGGAACGAGCAGTACTTC.